This T cell receptor beta chain was profiled in a study of radiation and T cells in renal cell carcinoma. This clone has only one observation. The antigen is not known. The protocol was immunoSEQ multiplex PCR, while the TCRdb copy is restricted to in-frame clones and leaves out a portion. The sample lists 65,000 to 80,000 clones; approximately 86% were seen once. The time point here: blood 2 weeks post-SBRT. Treatment in this sample: 15 Gy SBRT to primary tumor, nephrectomy 4 weeks later. Clear cell pathology was present in this patient's renal cell carcinoma. With V trimmed by 2 bases and J by 10 bases, 9 bases remained unmatched. Germline CDR1 is LGHNA and CDR2 is YSLEER. CDR3 length: 15 residues. Study results and caveats: In blood, top tumor clones expanded by 2 weeks, shrinking by 4.

The genes are TRBV4-3 and TRBJ2-1; 9 nucleotides agree with TRBD1. Here the sequenced sample was blood, taken from a patient whose treatment included radiotherapy and nephrectomy. The TCR was taken from a woman between 50 and 59 years old with renal cell carcinoma. Here the CDR3 reads CASSQPQGQGREQFF. CDR3 DNA: TGCGCCAGCAGCCAACCCCAGGGACAGGGCAGAGAGCAGTTCTTC.